The next 5 T cell receptor beta chains were all read from a single sample in a study of control samples from healthy donors and cancer patients. The method was immunoSEQ multiplex PCR; TCRdb's version includes in-frame clones alone and lacks a portion of them. The repertoire consists of about 160,000 clones, with around 90% occurring once and the leading ten covering 12%. Sequencing was done on a sample of blood. Receptors originate from a man aged 25 to 40 in good health.

The chain combines TRBV7-2 with TRBJ2-2; 7 bases align to TRBD2. This CDR3 spans 14 amino acids. J gave up 3 bases and V 6 bases, and 4 bases lay outside the gene matches. From germline, CDR1 is SGHTA and CDR2 FQGNSA. The chain's CDR3 is CASRVRGDTGELFF. The DNA of the CDR3 is TGTGCCAGCAGGGTTCGGGGGGACACCGGGGAGCTGTTTTTT.

The chain joins TRBV28 to TRBJ1-6; 9 bases line up with TRBD1. Germline CDR1 is MDHEN and CDR2 is SYDVKM. The CDR3 is made up of 15 amino acids. The V gene end was trimmed by 2 bases and the J gene end by 9 bases; junction bases not matched to a gene: 5. DNA of the CDR3: TGTGCCAGCAGTTTAGGGGACAGGGAGGCTTCACCCCTCCACTTT. This codes for CASSLGDREASPLHF.

The chain couples TRBV2 to TRBJ2-7, with D possibly being TRBD2 (7 bases). Germline V gene lookup returns CDR1 SNHLY and CDR2 FYNNEI. With 11 bases removed from V and 0 bases from J, the gap between germline ends came to 17 bases. The CDR3 contains 14 residues. CDR3 residues: CAGGGTGASYEQYF. The CDR3 bases are TGTGCCGGGGGGGGCACGGGGGCCTCCTACGAGCAGTACTTC.

The genes are TRBV6-5 and TRBJ2-2; a weak D match, TRBD2 (5 bases). Trimming took 5 bases from V and 6 from J, leaving 16 bases between them. The CDR3 has 15 amino acids. From germline, CDR1 is MNHEY and CDR2 SVGAGI. CDR3 sequence reads: CASSRRVTEAGELFF. CDR3 sequence (DNA): TGTGCCAGCAGTCGCCGGGTCACGGAGGCCGGGGAGCTGTTTTTT.

Written as DNA, the CDR3 is TGCAGCGTTGAATCGGGCAGGGGTACAGATACGCAGTATTTT. It yields the protein CSVESGRGTDTQYF. The rearrangement links TRBV29-1 to TRBJ2-3; the D gene is possibly TRBD1 (6 bases). The CDR3 totals 14 residues. Germline V CDR1 and CDR2: SQVTM, ANQGSEA. The ends were cut back, 2 bases at V and 3 bases at J, with 12 bases in the middle.